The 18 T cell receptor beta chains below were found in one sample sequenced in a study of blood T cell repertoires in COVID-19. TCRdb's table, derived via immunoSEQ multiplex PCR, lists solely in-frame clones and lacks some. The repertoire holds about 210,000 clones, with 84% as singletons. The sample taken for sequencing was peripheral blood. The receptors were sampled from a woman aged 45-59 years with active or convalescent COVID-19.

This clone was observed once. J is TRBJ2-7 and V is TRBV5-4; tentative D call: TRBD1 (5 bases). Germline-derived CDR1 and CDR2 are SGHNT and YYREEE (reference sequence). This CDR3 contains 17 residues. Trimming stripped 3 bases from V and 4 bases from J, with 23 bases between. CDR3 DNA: TGTGCCAGCAGCTCGCCCGGAGAGGCAGGGCTTTGTTACGAGCAGTACGTC. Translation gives CASSSPGEAGLCYEQYV.

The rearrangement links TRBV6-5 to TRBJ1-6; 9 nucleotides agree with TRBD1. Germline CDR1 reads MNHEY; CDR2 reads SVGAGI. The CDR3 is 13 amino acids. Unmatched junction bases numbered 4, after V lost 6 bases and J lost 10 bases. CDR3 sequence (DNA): TGTGCCAGCAGGGGACAGGGAAGCTCACCCCTCCACTTT. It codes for CASRGQGSSPLHF.

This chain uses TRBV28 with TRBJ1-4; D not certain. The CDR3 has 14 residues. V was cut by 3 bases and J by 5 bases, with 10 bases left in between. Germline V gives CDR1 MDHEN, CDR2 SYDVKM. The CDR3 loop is CASSLTTHNEKLFF. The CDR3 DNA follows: TGTGCCAGCAGTTTGACGACACACAATGAAAAACTGTTTTTT.

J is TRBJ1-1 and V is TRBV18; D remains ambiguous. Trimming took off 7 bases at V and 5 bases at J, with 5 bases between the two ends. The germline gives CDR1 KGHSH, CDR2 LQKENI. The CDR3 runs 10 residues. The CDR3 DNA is TGTGCCAGCTACCAGACTGAAGCTTTCTTT. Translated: CASYQTEAFF.

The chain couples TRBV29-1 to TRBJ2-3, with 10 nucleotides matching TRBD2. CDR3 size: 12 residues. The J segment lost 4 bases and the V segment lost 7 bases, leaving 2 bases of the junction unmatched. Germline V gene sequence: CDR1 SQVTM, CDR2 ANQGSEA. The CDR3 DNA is TGCAGCGGAGCGGGGGGGGCAGATACGCAGTATTTT. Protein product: CSGAGGADTQYF.

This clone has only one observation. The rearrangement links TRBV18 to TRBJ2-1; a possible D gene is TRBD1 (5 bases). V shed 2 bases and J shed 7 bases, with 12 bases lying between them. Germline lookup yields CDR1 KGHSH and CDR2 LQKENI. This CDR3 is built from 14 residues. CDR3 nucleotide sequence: TGTGCCAGCTCACCATTACAGGAACAGAATGAGCAGTTCTTC. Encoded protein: CASSPLQEQNEQFF.

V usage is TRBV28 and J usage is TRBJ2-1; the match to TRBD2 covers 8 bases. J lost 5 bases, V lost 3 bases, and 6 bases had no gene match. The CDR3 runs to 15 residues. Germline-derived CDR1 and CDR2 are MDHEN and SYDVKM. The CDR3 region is CASSLAGRGNNEQFF. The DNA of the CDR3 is TGTGCCAGCAGTTTGGCCGGGAGGGGAAACAATGAGCAGTTCTTC. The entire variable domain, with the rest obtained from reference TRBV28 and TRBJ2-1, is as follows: DVKVTQSSRYLVKRTGEKVFLECVQDMDHENMFWYRQDPGLGLRLIYFSYDVKMKEKGDIPEGYSVSREKKERFSLILESASTNQTSMYLCASSLAGRGNNEQFFGPGTRLTVL.

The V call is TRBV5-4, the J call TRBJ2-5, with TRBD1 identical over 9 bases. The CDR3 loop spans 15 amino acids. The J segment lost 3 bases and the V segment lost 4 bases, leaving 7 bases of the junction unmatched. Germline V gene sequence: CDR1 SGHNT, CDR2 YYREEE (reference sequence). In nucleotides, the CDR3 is TGTGCCAGCAGCGGGGTCGGACAGGGGAAAGAGACCCAGTACTTC. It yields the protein CASSGVGQGKETQYF.

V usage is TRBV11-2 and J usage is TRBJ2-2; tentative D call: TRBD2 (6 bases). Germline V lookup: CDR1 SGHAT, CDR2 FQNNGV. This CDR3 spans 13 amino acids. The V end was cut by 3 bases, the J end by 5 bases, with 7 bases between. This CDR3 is CASSLGGTGELFF. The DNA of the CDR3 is TGTGCCAGCAGCTTGGGGGGTACCGGGGAGCTGTTTTTT.

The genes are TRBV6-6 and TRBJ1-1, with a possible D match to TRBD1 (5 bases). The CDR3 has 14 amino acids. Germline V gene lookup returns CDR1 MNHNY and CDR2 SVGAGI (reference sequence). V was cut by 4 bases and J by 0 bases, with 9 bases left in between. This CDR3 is CASSSAGLNTEAFF. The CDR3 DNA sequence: TGTGCCAGCAGTTCGGCAGGGCTGAACACTGAAGCTTTCTTT.

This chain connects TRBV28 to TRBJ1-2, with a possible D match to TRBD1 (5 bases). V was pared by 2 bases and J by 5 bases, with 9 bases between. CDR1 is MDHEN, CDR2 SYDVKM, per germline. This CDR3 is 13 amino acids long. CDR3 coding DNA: TGTGCCAGCAGTTTAGGGGCTGGATATGGCTACACCTTC. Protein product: CASSLGAGYGYTF.

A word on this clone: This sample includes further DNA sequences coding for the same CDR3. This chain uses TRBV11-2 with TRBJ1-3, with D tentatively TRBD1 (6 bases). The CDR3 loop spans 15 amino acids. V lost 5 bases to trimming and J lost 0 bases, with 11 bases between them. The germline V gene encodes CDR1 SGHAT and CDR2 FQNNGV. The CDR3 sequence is CASSPRTASGNTIYF. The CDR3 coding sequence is TGTGCCAGCAGCCCACGGACAGCCTCTGGAAACACCATATATTTT.

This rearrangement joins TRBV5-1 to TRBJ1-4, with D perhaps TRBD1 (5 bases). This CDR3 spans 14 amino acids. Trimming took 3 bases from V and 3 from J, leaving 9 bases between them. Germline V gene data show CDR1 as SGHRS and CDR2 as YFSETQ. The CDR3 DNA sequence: TGCGCCAGCAGCTCGGGGGGGTCTAATGAAAAACTGTTTTTT. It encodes CASSSGGSNEKLFF. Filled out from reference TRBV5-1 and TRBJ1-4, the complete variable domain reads KAGVTQTPRYLIKTRGQQVTLSCSPISGHRSVSWYQQTPGQGLQFLFEYFSETQRNKGNFPGRFSGRQFSNSRSEMNVSTLELGDSALYLCASSSGGSNEKLFFGSGTQLSVL.

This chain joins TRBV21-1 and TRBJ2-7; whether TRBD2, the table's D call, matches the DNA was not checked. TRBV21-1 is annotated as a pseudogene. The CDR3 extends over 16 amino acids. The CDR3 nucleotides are TGTGCCAGCAGCAAAGGTTATAGGGACTCTTCCTACGAGCAGTACGTC. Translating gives CASSKGYRDSSYEQYV.

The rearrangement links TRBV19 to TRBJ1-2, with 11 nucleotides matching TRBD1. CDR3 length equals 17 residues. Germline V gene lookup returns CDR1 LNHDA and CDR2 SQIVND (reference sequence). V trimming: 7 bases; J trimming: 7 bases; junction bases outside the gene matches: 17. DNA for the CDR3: TGTGCCAGTATCCCACGCGGACAGGGGGCGGGAAGTATTGGCTACACCTTC. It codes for CASIPRGQGAGSIGYTF.

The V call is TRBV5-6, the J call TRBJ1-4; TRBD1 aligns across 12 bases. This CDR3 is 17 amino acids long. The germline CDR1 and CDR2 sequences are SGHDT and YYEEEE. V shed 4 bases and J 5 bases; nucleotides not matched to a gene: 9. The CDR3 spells CASSPGTGGGKNEKLFF. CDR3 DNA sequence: TGTGCCAGCAGCCCCGGGACAGGGGGCGGAAAAAATGAAAAACTGTTTTTT. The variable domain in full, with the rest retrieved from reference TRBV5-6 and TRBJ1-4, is DAGVTQSPTHLIKTRGQQVTLRCSPKSGHDTVSWYQQALGQGPQFIFQYYEEEERQRGNFPDRFSGHQFPNYSSELNVNALLLGDSALYLCASSPGTGGGKNEKLFFGSGTQLSVL.

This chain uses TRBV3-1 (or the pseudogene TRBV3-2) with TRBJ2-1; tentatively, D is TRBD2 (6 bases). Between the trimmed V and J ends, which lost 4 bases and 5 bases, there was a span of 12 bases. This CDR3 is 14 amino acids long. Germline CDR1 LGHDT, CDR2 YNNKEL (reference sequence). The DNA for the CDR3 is TGTGCCAGCAGCCTTTCCCTAGCGAACAATGAGCAGTTCTTC. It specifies CASSLSLANNEQFF.

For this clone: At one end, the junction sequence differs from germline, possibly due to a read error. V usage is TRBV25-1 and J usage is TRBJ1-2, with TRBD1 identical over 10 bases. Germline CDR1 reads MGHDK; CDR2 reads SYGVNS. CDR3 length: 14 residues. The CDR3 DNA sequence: TGTGCCAGCAGTGCGGGGGACAGGGGTCATGGTTACACCTTC. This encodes CASSAGDRGHGYTF.